One sample yielded the 18 T cell receptor beta chains listed below, sequenced in a study of beta chain features in type 1 diabetes. The investigators reverse transcribed all of the isolated RNA, so they sequenced expressed TCRB transcripts. Measured with immunoSEQ multiplex PCR; TCRdb has only the in-frame clones, and not every one. This table holds around 450,000 clones, about an eighth found once. The specimen sequenced was naive CD4+ T cells from blood. These receptors came from a young woman in good health.

This chain links TRBV27 with TRBJ2-1; D is unclear. The CDR3 contains 16 residues. CDR1 and CDR2 from the germline V gene are MNHEY and SMNVEV (reference sequence). Trimming took off 3 bases at V and 6 bases at J, with 18 bases between the two ends. CDR3: CASSLWAGGPGNEQFF. The CDR3 nucleotides read TGTGCCAGCAGTTTGTGGGCAGGCGGTCCAGGCAATGAGCAGTTCTTC.

V gene TRBV27 combines with J gene TRBJ2-1; 7 bases fit TRBD2. Germline V gene sequence: CDR1 MNHEY, CDR2 SMNVEV (reference sequence). The CDR3 consists of 15 residues. The junction had 11 bases not matched to a gene; V was cut back by 8 bases and J by 4 bases. The CDR3 region is CASHAGVIGYNEQFF. CDR3 DNA: TGTGCCAGCCATGCGGGAGTAATAGGTTACAATGAGCAGTTCTTC.

The CDR3 loop reads CASLYGYTF. The CDR3 DNA reads as TGCGCTTCCCTCTATGGCTACACCTTC. The rearrangement links TRBV20-1 to TRBJ1-2, with D unclear. CDR1 is DFQATT and CDR2 is SNEGSKA in the germline V gene (reference sequence). The CDR3 is 9 amino acids.

With respect to this clone: Distinct nucleotide sequences in the sample also encode this CDR3. This chain joins TRBV9 and TRBJ1-1; D gene uncertain. The CDR3 has 14 residues. V lost 0 bases, J lost 1 base, and 7 bases lay in between. Germline CDR1 SGDLS, CDR2 YYNGEE. The chain's CDR3 is CASSVGGQNTEAFF. CDR3 sequence (DNA): TGTGCCAGCAGCGTAGGGGGTCAGAACACTGAAGCTTTCTTT.

The chain recombines TRBV7-2 with TRBJ2-7; possible D gene TRBD2, 6 bases. Germline assignment: CDR1 SGHTA and CDR2 FQGNSA. The V gene lost 4 bases and the J gene lost 0 bases, with 7 bases spanning the gap. This CDR3 has 13 amino acids. CDR3: CASSSSVSYEQYV. DNA of the CDR3: TGTGCCAGCAGCTCTAGCGTCTCCTACGAGCAGTACGTC.

This clone appeared a few times. The chain recombines TRBV2 with TRBJ2-3, with 13 nucleotides matching TRBD2. Germline-derived CDR1 and CDR2 are SNHLY and FYNNEI. CDR3 length: 15 amino acids. The junction had 7 bases not matched to a gene; V was cut back by 11 bases and J by 2 bases. CDR3 loop: CAARGLAGHTDTQYF. The CDR3, as DNA: TGTGCCGCTAGGGGACTAGCGGGGCACACAGATACGCAGTATTTT.

V gene TRBV14 combines with J gene TRBJ2-3; D gene unclear. V gave up 6 bases and J gave up 5 bases, with 12 bases separating them. Germline V gene sequence: CDR1 SGHDN, CDR2 FVKESK. The CDR3 consists of 13 residues. This chain's CDR3 is CASRRIQEDTQYF. The CDR3 nucleotides read TGTGCCAGCAGGCGCATTCAAGAAGATACGCAGTATTTT. The variable domain in full, completed from reference TRBV14 and TRBJ2-3, reads EAGVTQFPSHSVIEKGQTVTLRCDPISGHDNLYWYRRVMGKEIKFLLHFVKESKQDESGMPNNRFLAERTGGTYSTLKVQPAELEDSGVYFCASRRIQEDTQYFGPGTRLTVL.

The chain links TRBV28 to TRBJ2-7; D is possibly TRBD1 (7 bases). Trimming took 5 bases from V and 5 from J, leaving 19 bases between them. From germline, CDR1 is MDHEN and CDR2 SYDVKM. CDR3 size: 15 residues. The CDR3 sequence is CASSEQGRIGDEQYV. The CDR3 DNA follows: TGTGCCAGCAGTGAACAGGGGAGGATTGGGGACGAGCAGTACGTC.

This clone was picked up a small number of times. V usage is TRBV6-6 and J usage is TRBJ2-7; D perhaps matches TRBD1 (5 bases). With 0 bases removed from V and 1 base from J, the gap between germline ends came to 7 bases. In germline, CDR1 is MNHNY, CDR2 SVGAGI (reference sequence). The CDR3 extends over 14 amino acids. The CDR3 nucleotides read TGTGCCAGCAGTTACTCTAGGACATCCTACGAGCAGTACGTC. Protein sequence: CASSYSRTSYEQYV.

This clone has only a few counts. V is TRBV5-4 and J is TRBJ1-4; no definite D call. Per the germline V gene, CDR1 is SGHNT and CDR2 is YYREEE (reference sequence). The CDR3 covers 14 residues. The V end lost 3 bases, the J end lost 0 bases, and 6 bases lay between the germline ends. Here the CDR3 DNA reads TGTGCCAGCAGCTCCGGGACAACTAATGAAAAACTGTTTTTT. It codes for CASSSGTTNEKLFF.

This clone was observed a handful of times. The CDR3 coding sequence is TGTGCCAGCAGCTTATACGGGGCCGGTGGGAATGAGCAGTTCTTC. Its protein is CASSLYGAGGNEQFF. The V gene is TRBV11-1, the J gene TRBJ2-1, with D tentatively TRBD1 or TRBD2 (5 bases each). Germline CDR1 reads SGHAT; CDR2 reads FQDESV (reference sequence). The CDR3 covers 15 residues. V was cut by 2 bases and J by 7 bases, with 15 bases left in between.

The CDR3 region is CASTLTGLANTEAFF. In DNA, the CDR3 is TGTGCCAGCACCTTGACAGGGTTGGCGAACACTGAAGCTTTCTTT. V and J are TRBV6-5 and TRBJ1-1; 7 positions agree with TRBD1. The CDR3 has 15 residues. J gave up 1 base and V 7 bases, and 9 bases lay outside the gene matches. Germline V gene sequence: CDR1 MNHEY, CDR2 SVGAGI.

This clone was picked up a small number of times. V is TRBV5-1 and J is TRBJ1-5; perhaps TRBD1 as D (6 bases). Per the germline V gene, CDR1 is SGHRS and CDR2 is YFSETQ. The V gene lost 0 bases and the J gene lost 5 bases, with 12 bases spanning the gap. The CDR3 loop spans 15 amino acids. The CDR3 bases are TGCGCCAGCAGCTTGGAGACAGGTTCCTATCAGCCCCAGCATTTT. Its translation: CASSLETGSYQPQHF.

This chain joins TRBV28 and TRBJ2-4; 10 nucleotides agree with TRBD1. The CDR3 length is 18 residues. Germline V gene data show CDR1 as MDHEN and CDR2 as SYDVKM. Unmatched junction bases numbered 7, after V lost 2 bases and J lost 0 bases. CDR3 DNA sequence: TGTGCCAGCAGTTTAACAGGGACAGGGGTCCTAGCCAAAAACATTCAGTACTTC. It translates to CASSLTGTGVLAKNIQYF.

The rearrangement links TRBV27 to TRBJ1-6; a possible D gene is TRBD1 (6 bases). V dropped 1 base and J dropped 9 bases, with 19 bases sitting between them. Germline lookup yields CDR1 MNHEY and CDR2 SMNVEV (reference sequence). The CDR3 totals 17 residues. The CDR3 here is CASSLFPRSRDISPLHF. The DNA of the CDR3 is TGTGCCAGCAGTTTATTTCCTCGGTCGCGGGACATTTCACCCCTCCACTTT.

In this sample, this clone turned up a few times. The CDR3 loop reads CASGWGMAKNIQYF. CDR3 bases: TGTGCTAGTGGTTGGGGTATGGCCAAAAACATTCAGTACTTC. The chain uses TRBV12-5 and TRBJ2-4; D is unclear. Trimming stripped 4 bases from V and 1 base from J, with 8 bases between. The length of the CDR3 is 14 residues. Germline V gives CDR1 LGHNT, CDR2 FRNRAP.

This clone occurred once. The chain joins TRBV5-1 to TRBJ2-5; tentatively, D is TRBD1 (6 bases). CDR1 is SGHRS, CDR2 YFSETQ, per germline. The CDR3 contains 15 residues. V lost 1 base and J 4 bases, leaving 14 bases between the germline ends. CDR3 loop: CASSLKQGRPETQYF. CDR3 DNA: TGCGCCAGCAGCTTGAAACAGGGAAGGCCAGAGACCCAGTACTTC.

The V gene is TRBV2, the J gene TRBJ2-1; the match to TRBD1 covers 8 bases. The CDR3 covers 13 residues. Germline assignment: CDR1 SNHLY and CDR2 FYNNEI. After removal of 9 bases from V and 5 bases from J, the junction contained 6 bases not matched to a gene. The CDR3 sequence is CASAGQGNNEQFF. CDR3 DNA sequence: TGTGCCAGTGCCGGACAGGGAAACAATGAGCAGTTCTTC.